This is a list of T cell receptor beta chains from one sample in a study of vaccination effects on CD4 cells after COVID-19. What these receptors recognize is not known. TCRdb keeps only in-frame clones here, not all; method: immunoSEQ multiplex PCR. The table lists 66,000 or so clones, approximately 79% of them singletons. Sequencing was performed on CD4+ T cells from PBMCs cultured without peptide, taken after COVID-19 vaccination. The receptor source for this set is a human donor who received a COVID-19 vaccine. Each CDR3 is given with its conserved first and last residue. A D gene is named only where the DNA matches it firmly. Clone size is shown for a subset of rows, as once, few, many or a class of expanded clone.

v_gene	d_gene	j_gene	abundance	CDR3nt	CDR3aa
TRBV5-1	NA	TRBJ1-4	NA	TGCGCCAGCGCTCCAGACCCAACTAATGAAAAACTGTTTTTT	CASAPDPTNEKLFF
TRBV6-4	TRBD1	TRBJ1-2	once	TGTGCCAGCAGTGACTCGGGACAGGCTAGCTATGGCTACACCTTC	CASSDSGQASYGYTF
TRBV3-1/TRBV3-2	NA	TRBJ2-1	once	TGTGCCAGCAGCCAAGGGGCGGGGGCCAATGAGCAGTTCTTC	CASSQGAGANEQFF
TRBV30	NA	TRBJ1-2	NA	TGTGCCTGGAGTGTAAACACTCCTGATGGCTACACCTTC	CAWSVNTPDGYTF
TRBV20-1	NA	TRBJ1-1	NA	TGCAGTGCCCTGAGACACACTGAAGCTTTCTTT	CSALRHTEAFF
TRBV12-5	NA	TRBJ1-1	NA	TGTGCTAGTGGGAACAGGGATTTGAACACTGAAGCTTTCTTT	CASGNRDLNTEAFF
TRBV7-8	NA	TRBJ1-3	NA	TGTGCCAGCAGCTTAGAGGGCAGGGAAGACACCATATATTTT	CASSLEGREDTIYF
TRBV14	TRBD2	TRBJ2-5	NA	TGTGCCAGCAGCTCCCGGCCGACTAGCGCGAACCAAGAGACCCAGTACTTC	CASSSRPTSANQETQYF
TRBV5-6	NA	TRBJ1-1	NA	TGTGCCAGCAGCTTGGGTGGGCGGACATCTTTATTGAACACTGAAGCTTTCTTT	CASSLGGRTSLLNTEAFF
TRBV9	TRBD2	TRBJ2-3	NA	TGTGCCAGCAGCGTAGCTTCGGGGGGAGATACGCAGTATTTT	CASSVASGGDTQYF
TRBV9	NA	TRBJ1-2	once	TGTGCCAGCAGCGTAGACTCGGCAGCTAACTATGGCTACACCTTC	CASSVDSAANYGYTF
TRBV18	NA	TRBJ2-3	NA	TGTGCCAGCTCACCAACTCCCACGGGGAACACAGATACGCAGTATTTT	CASSPTPTGNTDTQYF
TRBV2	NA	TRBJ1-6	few	TGTGCCAGCAGCCAGGGGACTCGTGGTTCACCCCTCCACTTT	CASSQGTRGSPLHF
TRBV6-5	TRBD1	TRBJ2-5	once	TGTGCCAGCCGATTAGGGACAGGGGAGGAGACCCAGTACTTC	CASRLGTGEETQYF
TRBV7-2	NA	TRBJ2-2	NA	TGTGCCAGCACCCCTCTAACAGGGATGGACACCGGGGAGCTGTTTTTT	CASTPLTGMDTGELFF
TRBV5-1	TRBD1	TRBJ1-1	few	TGCGCCAGCAGCTCACGACAGGGGGCAGGCACTGAAGCTTTCTTT	CASSSRQGAGTEAFF
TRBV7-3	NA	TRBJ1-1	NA	TGTGCCAGCAGCGAGCGGGGGTACACTGAAGCTTTCTTT	CASSERGYTEAFF
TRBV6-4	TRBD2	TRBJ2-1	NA	TGTGCCAGCAGTACGGGACTAGCGAACTCCTACAATGAGCAGTTCTTC	CASSTGLANSYNEQFF
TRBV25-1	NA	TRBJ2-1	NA	TGTGCCAGCAGTAAACCCGGGGGGCCGTTCCATGAGCAGTTCTTC	CASSKPGGPFHEQFF
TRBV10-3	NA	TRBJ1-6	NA	TGTGCCATCAGTGAATCGGGAACCTATAATTCACCCCTCCACTTT	CAISESGTYNSPLHF
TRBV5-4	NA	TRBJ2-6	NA	TGTGCCAGCGCACTAGCTCCCTCTGGGGCCAACGTCCTGACTTTC	CASALAPSGANVLTF
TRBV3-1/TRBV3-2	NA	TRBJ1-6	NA	TGTGCCAGCAGCCCTAGGGGTTCACCCCTCCACTTT	CASSPRGSPLHF
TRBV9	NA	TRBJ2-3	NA	TGTGCCAGCAGCGCCCCCCCCCGTGGCGGAGAGCAGTATTTT	CASSAPPRGGEQYF
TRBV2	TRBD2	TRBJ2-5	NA	TGTGCCAGCACCCACGGATTAGCGGGGGTATGGGAGACCCAGTACTTC	CASTHGLAGVWETQYF
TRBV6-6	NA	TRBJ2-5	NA	TGTGCCAGCAGTTACTCGAGCCGTTTGGAGACCCAGTACTTC	CASSYSSRLETQYF
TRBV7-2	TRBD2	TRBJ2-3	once	TGTGCCAGCAGCTTTAGCGGGGGAAGCACAGATACGCAGTATTTT	CASSFSGGSTDTQYF
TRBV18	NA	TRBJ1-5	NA	TGTGCCAGCTCAGAGCAGGGAAGCAATCAGCCCCAGCATTTT	CASSEQGSNQPQHF
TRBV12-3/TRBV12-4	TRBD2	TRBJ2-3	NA	TGTGCCAGCAATTCGGGGGGGGGCCATACGCAGTATTTT	CASNSGGGHTQYF
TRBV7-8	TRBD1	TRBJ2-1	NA	TGTGCCAGCAGCTTATCCGCCAGGGGGCCGTCGAGCTCCTACAATGAGCAGTTCTTC	CASSLSARGPSSSYNEQFF
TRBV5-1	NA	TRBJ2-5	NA	TGCGCCAGCAGCGTCCACCAAGAGACCCAGTACTTC	CASSVHQETQYF
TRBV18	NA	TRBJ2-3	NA	TGTGCCAGCTCATCCCGTGCTAGCACAGATACGCAGTATTTT	CASSSRASTDTQYF
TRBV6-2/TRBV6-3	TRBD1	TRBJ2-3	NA	TGTGCCAGCAGTTACCCCCGGACAGGGGCGGGTACAGATACGCAGTATTTT	CASSYPRTGAGTDTQYF
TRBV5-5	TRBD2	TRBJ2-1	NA	TGTGCCAGCAGCTTGACGACTAGCGGGGGGATATACAATGAGCAGTTCTTC	CASSLTTSGGIYNEQFF
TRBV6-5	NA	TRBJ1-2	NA	TGTGCCAGCAGAACACCGGGAACATCCTATGGCTACACCTTC	CASRTPGTSYGYTF
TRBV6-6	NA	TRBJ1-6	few	TGTGCCAGCAGATTACAGGGCCTAGGTTCACCCCTCCACTTT	CASRLQGLGSPLHF
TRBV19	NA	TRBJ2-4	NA	TGTGCCAGTAGTTCGGGGGACCTAGCCAAAAACATTCAGTACTTC	CASSSGDLAKNIQYF
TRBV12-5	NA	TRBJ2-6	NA	TGTGCTAGTGGTTTGGTATTGGATGGACAGATACCTGGGGCCAACGTCCTGACTTTC	CASGLVLDGQIPGANVLTF
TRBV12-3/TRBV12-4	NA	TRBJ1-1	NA	TGTGCCAGCAGTTTGTTAGGCAGTGAAGCTTTCTTT	CASSLLGSEAFF
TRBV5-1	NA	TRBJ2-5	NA	TGCGCCAGCAGCCCCGCCTCAGGGGAAGAGACCCAGTACTTC	CASSPASGEETQYF
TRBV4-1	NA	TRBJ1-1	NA	TGCGCCAGCAGCCAAGTAGGTCGGGAGAACACTGAAGCTTTCTTT	CASSQVGRENTEAFF